These 24 T cell receptor beta chains were all obtained from the same sample, sequenced in a study of Ad26.COV2.S vaccination and SARS-CoV-2 variants. Indicated treatment: 19 received Ad26.COV2.S at low or high dose, single or two shots; roughly five received placebo; per-sample allocation not given. Day 63 after the first vaccine or placebo injection was the time point for sampling. Only in-frame clones appear in the TCRdb table, and some are missing; sequencing was by immunoSEQ multiplex PCR. The table records roughly 350,000 clones, approximately 86% of them present only once. The sample in question was peripheral blood, obtained in a trial of Ad26.COV2.S vaccine versus placebo. The source of these receptors is a person between 18 and 60 years old who received the Ad26.COV2.S COVID-19 vaccine or a placebo.

This sequence joins TRBV11-2 and TRBJ2-5; 7 bases match TRBD2. Germline CDR1 and CDR2: SGHAT and FQNNGV. The CDR3 has 15 amino acids. Unmatched junction bases numbered 10, after V lost 7 bases and J lost 2 bases. CDR3 DNA sequence: TGTGCCAGCACTCTCGGGGTCGGGAGGCAAGAGACCCAGTACTTC. It translates to CASTLGVGRQETQYF.

Regarding this clone: Other DNA sequences of this sample code for an identical CDR3. The chain employs TRBV3-1 (or the pseudogene TRBV3-2) and TRBJ1-2; D not certain. CDR3 length equals 11 residues. With 3 bases removed from V and 4 bases from J, the gap between germline ends came to 3 bases. Germline-derived CDR1 and CDR2 are LGHDT and YNNKEL (reference sequence). The CDR3 protein is CASSQGYGYTF. CDR3 coding DNA: TGTGCCAGCAGCCAGGGCTATGGCTACACCTTC.

This chain connects TRBV24-1 to TRBJ2-7; possible D gene TRBD2, 5 bases. CDR1 is KGHDR, CDR2 SFDVKD, per germline. The length of the CDR3 is 12 residues. V was pared by 7 bases and J by 5 bases, with 11 bases between. The DNA of the CDR3 is TGTGCCACCAGGGGCCCCGGGGACGAGCAGTACTTC. Amino acids: CATRGPGDEQYF.

J is TRBJ2-1 and V is TRBV5-1; 10 nucleotides align to TRBD2. The CDR3 totals 13 residues. Losses at the gene ends were 2 bases for V and 10 bases for J; bases not matched to a gene: 3. CDR1 is SGHRS, CDR2 YFSETQ, per germline. The CDR3 DNA sequence: TGCGCCAGCAGCTTTAAACTAGCGGGGGAGCAGTTCTTC. Translation gives CASSFKLAGEQFF.

In its sample, this clone was seen a few times. This chain uses TRBV20-1 with TRBJ1-2, with a weak D call TRBD1 (5 bases). CDR3 length: 13 amino acids. Germline assignment: CDR1 DFQATT and CDR2 SNEGSKA (reference sequence). With 3 bases removed from V and 5 bases from J, the gap between germline ends came to 13 bases. This CDR3 reads CSASPRGGYGYTF. The CDR3, as DNA: TGCAGTGCTAGTCCCCGGGGCGGTTATGGCTACACCTTC.

The chain carries TRBV28 and TRBJ1-2; TRBD1 agrees at 7 bases. With 4 bases clipped from V and 7 bases from J, the junction kept 12 bases outside the gene matches. CDR1 and CDR2 from the germline V gene are MDHEN and SYDVKM. This CDR3 has 15 amino acids. Here the CDR3 DNA reads TGTGCCAGCAGTTCCCCCGGGACAGAGCTAGCTGGCTACACCTTC. Its protein is CASSSPGTELAGYTF.

The chain carries TRBV5-1 and TRBJ2-3; possible D gene TRBD1, 6 bases. CDR1 is SGHRS, CDR2 YFSETQ, per germline. The CDR3 contains 16 residues. The V gene lost 0 bases and the J gene lost 5 bases, with 16 bases spanning the gap. This chain's CDR3 is CASSLDGMGAGDTQYF. The CDR3 DNA reads as TGCGCCAGCAGCTTGGATGGGATGGGGGCTGGAGATACGCAGTATTTT.

The chain combines TRBV30 with TRBJ2-5; 8 bases line up with TRBD2. The germline CDR1 and CDR2 sequences are GTSNPN and SVGIG (reference sequence). With 4 bases clipped from V and 1 base from J, the junction kept 8 bases outside the gene matches. This CDR3 comprises 15 residues. DNA for the CDR3: TGTGCCTGGATAAAAAGCGGGAGAATCCAAGAGACCCAGTACTTC. It codes for CAWIKSGRIQETQYF.

This clone was found many times. The genes are TRBV7-2 and TRBJ1-6, with TRBD1 matching over 7 bases. Germline assignment: CDR1 SGHTA and CDR2 FQGNSA. CDR3 length: 16 amino acids. The V segment lost 3 bases and the J segment 9 bases; nucleotides outside the gene matches: 11. In DNA form, the CDR3 reads TGTGCCAGCAGCTTTACAGGGGAAGGGGGGGGTTCACCCCTCCACTTT. The encoded protein is CASSFTGEGGGSPLHF.

The chain employs TRBV5-6 and TRBJ2-7; D gene ambiguous. CDR1 is SGHDT and CDR2 is YYEEEE in the germline V gene. The ends were cut back, 0 bases at V and 5 bases at J, with 9 bases in the middle. CDR3 length: 13 residues. The CDR3 coding sequence is TGTGCCAGCAGCTTGGGATTAAGGGACGAGCAGTACTTC. The encoded protein is CASSLGLRDEQYF.

CDR3 amino acids: CAITAAGTQYF. In DNA form, the CDR3 reads TGTGCCATCACGGCGGCGGGGACCCAGTACTTC. The chain carries TRBV10-3 and TRBJ2-5, with D perhaps TRBD2 (5 bases). The germline CDR1 and CDR2 sequences are ENHRY and SYGVKD. Trimming cost V 7 bases and J 7 bases, with 10 bases left between them. The CDR3 sequence is 11 residues long.

This chain uses TRBV27 with TRBJ1-6; D ambiguous. CDR3 length: 14 residues. V lost 0 bases and J lost 5, with 5 bases in between. Germline V gives CDR1 MNHEY, CDR2 SMNVEV (reference sequence). The DNA for the CDR3 is TGTGCCAGCAGTTTATCACAGAATAATTCACCCCTCCACTTT. Encoded protein: CASSLSQNNSPLHF.

This clone was seen just once. At one end the junction does not follow the germline gene, possibly because of a read error. The V call is TRBV6-1, the J call TRBJ1-2; no clear D. In germline, CDR1 is MNHNS, CDR2 SASEGT. The CDR3 extends over 14 amino acids. The CDR3 region has the DNA TGTGCCAGCAGTCAAGCCGGTCAACGAATGGGCTACACCTTC. It yields the protein CASSQAGQRMGYTF.

The chain carries TRBV25-1 and TRBJ1-4, with 9 positions matching TRBD1. The CDR3 totals 15 residues. V was pared by 3 bases and J by 8 bases, with 7 bases of the junction left unmatched. CDR1 is MGHDK, CDR2 SYGVNS, per germline. CDR3 region: CASSDPGQGGEKLFF. For the CDR3, the DNA is TGTGCCAGCAGTGATCCGGGACAGGGCGGAGAAAAACTGTTTTTT.

This chain links TRBV4-3 with TRBJ1-5; D perhaps matches TRBD1 (5 bases). The CDR3 spans 15 residues. Trimming cost V 4 bases and J 1 base, with 11 bases left between them. Germline assignment: CDR1 LGHNA and CDR2 YSLEER. The CDR3 is CASSLSRDSNQPQHF. The CDR3 nucleotides are TGCGCCAGCAGCCTTTCCAGGGACAGCAATCAGCCCCAGCATTTT.

This clone was seen a single time. Here the CDR3 DNA reads TGTGCCAGCAGCTTAGGACAGGGGATACAGACTGAAGCTTTCTTT. Translation: CASSLGQGIQTEAFF. The V call is TRBV5-4, the J call TRBJ1-1, with 9 bases identical to TRBD1. CDR3 length equals 15 residues. Looked up from germline, CDR1 is SGHNT and CDR2 is YYREEE (reference sequence). V was pared by 2 bases and J by 5 bases, with 7 bases of the junction left unmatched. The full variable domain, in which reference TRBV5-4 and TRBJ1-1 provide the parts outside the CDR3, is ETGVTQSPTHLIKTRGQQVTLRCSSQSGHNTVSWYQQALGQGPQFIFQYYREEENGRGNFPPRFSGLQFPNYSSELNVNALELDDSALYLCASSLGQGIQTEAFFGQGTRLTVV.

The chain joins TRBV19 to TRBJ1-1, with D possibly being TRBD1 (5 bases). Trimming removed 4 bases from V and 1 base from J, with 10 bases in between. The CDR3 totals 14 residues. Germline V gene data show CDR1 as LNHDA and CDR2 as SQIVND (reference sequence). The CDR3 nucleotides are TGTGCCAGTAGTACAGGACAAGAGAACACTGAAGCTTTCTTT. Residues: CASSTGQENTEAFF.

The V gene is TRBV10-3, the J gene TRBJ1-5; perhaps TRBD1 as D (6 bases). V lost 3 bases to trimming and J lost 5 bases, with 11 bases between them. CDR1 and CDR2 from the germline V gene are ENHRY and SYGVKD. The CDR3 contains 14 residues. The CDR3 loop is CAISDAGEYQPQHF. The DNA for the CDR3 is TGTGCCATCAGTGACGCAGGGGAGTATCAGCCCCAGCATTTT.

The rearrangement uses TRBV7-9 and TRBJ2-5; D is uncertain. Deletions cut 8 bases from V and 5 bases from J, with 12 bases between. The CDR3 is 12 amino acids. The germline gives CDR1 SEHNR, CDR2 FQNEAQ (reference sequence). This chain's CDR3 is CASEAGRETQYF. The CDR3 nucleotides are TGTGCCAGCGAGGCCGGCAGGGAGACCCAGTACTTC.

As DNA, the CDR3 is TGTGCCAGCAGCTTCGGACAGGGGAGAGAGACCCAGTACTTC. Its translation is CASSFGQGRETQYF. This chain links TRBV7-9 with TRBJ2-5, with 9 bases matching TRBD1. The germline V gene has CDR1 SEHNR and CDR2 FQNEAQ (reference sequence). The J segment lost 4 bases and the V segment lost 3 bases, leaving 3 bases of the junction unmatched. This CDR3 spans 14 amino acids.

Here the CDR3 reads CASHGLAGTYEQYF. The CDR3 region has the DNA TGTGCCAGCCACGGACTAGCGGGGACTTACGAGCAGTACTTC. The chain carries TRBV28 and TRBJ2-7; 12 bases are a match to TRBD2. The V gene's germline CDR1 is MDHEN and CDR2 SYDVKM. Losses at the gene ends were 8 bases for V and 4 bases for J; bases not matched to a gene: 6. The CDR3 has 14 amino acids.

The V call is TRBV28, the J call TRBJ2-3; D not certain. Germline V gene sequence: CDR1 MDHEN, CDR2 SYDVKM. This CDR3 is built from 14 residues. Trimming removed 5 bases at V and 2 bases at J, with 11 bases between. In DNA, the CDR3 is TGTGCCAGCAGTAGTCAGACCGACACAGATACGCAGTATTTT. Protein: CASSSQTDTDTQYF.

The rearrangement uses TRBV15 and TRBJ2-7; 7 bases map to TRBD2. Losses at the gene ends were 0 bases for V and 3 bases for J; bases not matched to a gene: 11. Germline loops: CDR1 LNHNV, CDR2 YYDKDF (reference sequence). The CDR3 is 17 amino acids. The CDR3 spells CATSRDRGTTRLYEQYF. The DNA for the CDR3 is TGTGCCACCAGCAGAGATCGGGGGACTACAAGACTCTACGAGCAGTACTTC.

V usage is TRBV6-6 and J usage is TRBJ1-2, with D unclear. The CDR3 extends over 14 amino acids. The germline V gene encodes CDR1 MNHNY and CDR2 SVGAGI (reference sequence). Trimming took off 0 bases at V and 6 bases at J, with 11 bases between the two ends. CDR3 nucleotide sequence: TGTGCCAGCAGTTACTCGATGGGAGTTCATGGCTACACCTTC. It yields the protein CASSYSMGVHGYTF.